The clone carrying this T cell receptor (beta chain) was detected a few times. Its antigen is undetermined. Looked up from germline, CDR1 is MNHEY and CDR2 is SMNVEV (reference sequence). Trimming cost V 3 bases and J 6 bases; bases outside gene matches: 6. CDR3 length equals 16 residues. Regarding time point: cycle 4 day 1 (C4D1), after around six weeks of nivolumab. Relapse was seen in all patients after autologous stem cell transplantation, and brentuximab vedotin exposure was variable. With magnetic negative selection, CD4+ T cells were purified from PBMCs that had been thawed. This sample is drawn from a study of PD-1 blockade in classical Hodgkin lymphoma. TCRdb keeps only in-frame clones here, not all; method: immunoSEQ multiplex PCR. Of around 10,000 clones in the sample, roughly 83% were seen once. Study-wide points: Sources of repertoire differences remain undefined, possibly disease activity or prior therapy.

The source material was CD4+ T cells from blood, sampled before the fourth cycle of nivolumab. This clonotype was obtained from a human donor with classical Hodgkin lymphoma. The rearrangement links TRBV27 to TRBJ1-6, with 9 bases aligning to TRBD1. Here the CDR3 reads CASSFGTGKTNSPLHF. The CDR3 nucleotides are TGTGCCAGCAGTTTCGGGACAGGGAAGACTAATTCACCCCTCCACTTT.